The clone carrying this T cell receptor (beta chain) was counted ten times or more. Its target is not known. The read halts 3 residues ahead of the CDR3 end, with the missing end drawn from the germline J gene. These data are taken from a study of T cell clonality in common variable immunodeficiency. Study observations and caveats: In common variable immunodeficiency, TCR beta chains reportedly carried fewer deletions and N-nucleotide insertions. Fewer TCRbeta clones were shared among CVID subjects than controls.

Caucasian heritage predominated among both patients and controls. Germline V gives CDR1 LGHNA, CDR2 YNFKEQ. The CDR3 extends over 16 amino acids. Trimming cost V 0 bases and J 2 bases; bases outside gene matches: 2. TCRdb's copy holds only in-frame clones and misses some; the assay was immunoSEQ multiplex PCR. The sample presents about 45,000 clones, none singletons. The TCR comes from a person between 18 and 75 years old in good health. The source material was peripheral blood mononuclear cells. V and J are TRBV4-2 and TRBJ2-7, with 12 bases fitting TRBD2. The sequenced CDR3 bases are TGTGCCAGCAGCCAAGATCCTAGCGGGGGGGCCTACGAG. Amino acids: CASSQDPSGGAYE. The whole CDR3 is CASSQDPSGGAYEQYF.